The subject of this entry is one T cell receptor beta chain. This specimen comes from a study of blood T cell repertoires in COVID-19. Study details: Samples came from the United States, Italy and Spain, spanning acute and convalescent COVID-19. T cells, B-cell-depleted T cells, or PBMCs supplied cDNA or gDNA.

With 2 bases removed from V and 8 bases from J, the gap between germline ends came to 19 bases. This CDR3 spans 16 amino acids. The germline gives CDR1 SGHVS, CDR2 FNYEAQ. The table came from immunoSEQ multiplex PCR; TCRdb's copy has only in-frame clones and leaves some out. The sample shows about 200,000 clones, around 82% of them seen only once. The chain uses TRBV7-6 and TRBJ1-3, with D maybe TRBD1 (6 bases). Source material: peripheral blood. This sequence was found in a woman aged 50 to 65 with acute or convalescent COVID-19. CDR3 sequence reads: CASSLSGGRGGDTIYF. The CDR3 bases are TGTGCCAGCAGCTTATCTGGCGGCAGGGGAGGGGACACCATATATTTT.